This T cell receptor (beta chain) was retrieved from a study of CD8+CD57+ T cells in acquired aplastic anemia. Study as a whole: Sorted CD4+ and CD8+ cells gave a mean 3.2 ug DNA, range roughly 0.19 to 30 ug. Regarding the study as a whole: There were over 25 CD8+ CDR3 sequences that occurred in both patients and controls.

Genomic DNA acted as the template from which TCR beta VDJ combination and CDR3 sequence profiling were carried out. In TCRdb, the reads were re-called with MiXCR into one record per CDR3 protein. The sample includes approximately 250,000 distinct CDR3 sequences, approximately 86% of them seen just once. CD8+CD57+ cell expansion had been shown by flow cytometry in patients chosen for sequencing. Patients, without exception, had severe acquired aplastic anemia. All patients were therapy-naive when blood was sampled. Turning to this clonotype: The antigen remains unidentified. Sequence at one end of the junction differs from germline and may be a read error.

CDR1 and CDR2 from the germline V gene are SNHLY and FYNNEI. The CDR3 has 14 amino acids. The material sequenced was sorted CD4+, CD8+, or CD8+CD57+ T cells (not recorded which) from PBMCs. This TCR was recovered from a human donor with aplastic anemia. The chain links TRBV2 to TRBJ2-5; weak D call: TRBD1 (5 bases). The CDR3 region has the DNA TGTGCCACCAGTAGGGGCTGCGGCCAAGAGTACCAGAGCTTC. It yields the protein CATSRGCGQEYQSF.